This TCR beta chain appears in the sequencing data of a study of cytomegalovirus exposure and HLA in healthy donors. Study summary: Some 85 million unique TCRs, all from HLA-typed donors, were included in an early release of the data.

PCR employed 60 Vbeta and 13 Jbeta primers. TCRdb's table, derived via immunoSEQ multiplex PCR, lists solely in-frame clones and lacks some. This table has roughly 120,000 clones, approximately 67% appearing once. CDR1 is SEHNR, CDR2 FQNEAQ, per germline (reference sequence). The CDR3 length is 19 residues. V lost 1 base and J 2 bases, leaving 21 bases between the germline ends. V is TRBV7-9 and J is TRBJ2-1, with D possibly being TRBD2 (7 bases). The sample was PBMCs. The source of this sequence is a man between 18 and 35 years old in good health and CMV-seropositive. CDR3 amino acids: CASSLEIHRGALTYNEQFF. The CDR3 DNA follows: TGTGCCAGCAGCTTAGAAATCCACCGGGGGGCCCTAACCTACAATGAGCAGTTCTTC. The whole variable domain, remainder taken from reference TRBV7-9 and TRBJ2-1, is DTGVSQNPRHKITKRGQNVTFRCDPISEHNRLYWYRQTLGQGPEFLTYFQNEAQLEKSRLLSDRFSAERPKGSFSTLEIQRTEQGDSAMYLCASSLEIHRGALTYNEQFFGPGTRLTVL.